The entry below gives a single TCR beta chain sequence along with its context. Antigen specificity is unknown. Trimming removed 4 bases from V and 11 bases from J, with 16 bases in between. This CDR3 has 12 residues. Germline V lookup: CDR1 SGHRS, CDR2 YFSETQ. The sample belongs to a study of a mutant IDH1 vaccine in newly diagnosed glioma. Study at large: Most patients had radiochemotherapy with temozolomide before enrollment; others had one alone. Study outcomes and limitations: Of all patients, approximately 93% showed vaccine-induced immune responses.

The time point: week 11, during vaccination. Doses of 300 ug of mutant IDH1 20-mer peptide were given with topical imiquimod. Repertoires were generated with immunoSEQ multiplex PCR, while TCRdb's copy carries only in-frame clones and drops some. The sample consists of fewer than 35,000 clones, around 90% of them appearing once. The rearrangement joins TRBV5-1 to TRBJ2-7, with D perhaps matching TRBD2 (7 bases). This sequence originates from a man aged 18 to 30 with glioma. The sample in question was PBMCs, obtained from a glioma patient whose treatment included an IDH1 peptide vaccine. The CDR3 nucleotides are TGCGCCAGCAGCCCCACAGGGAGGGAGGAGTACTTC. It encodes CASSPTGREEYF.